This TCR beta chain is from a study of long-term antiretroviral therapy in people with HIV. The study, taken as a whole, reports: Within the repertoire, clones expanded before ART were dominant at all time points.

Points on this clone: The target antigen is unknown.

Survey-level resolution applied to immunoSEQ assay v3.0. Libraries were prepared by immunoSEQ multiplex PCR; TCRdb keeps only in-frame clonotypes and omits some of them. This sample has some 19,000 clones, with approximately 87% found just once. V dropped 0 bases and J dropped 5 bases, with 8 bases sitting between them. CDR3 size: 14 residues. CDR1 and CDR2 from the germline V gene are SGHTA and FQGTGA. The gene calls are TRBV7-3 and TRBJ2-1; unclear D gene. Sequenced here: unsorted PBMCs, sampled 2.6 years after starting antiretroviral therapy. The sequence came from a woman in her forties or fifties with HIV. The CDR3 DNA reads as TGTGCCAGCAGCTTAACGTTTCTTGACAATGAGCAGTTCTTC. Residues: CASSLTFLDNEQFF.